Sequencing of this T cell receptor (beta chain) was carried out in a study of cytomegalovirus exposure and HLA in healthy donors. Broader study findings: Most subjects had HLA-A and HLA-B alleles reportedly predicted accurately by TCR beta sequences. In a later analysis, a missense DCLRE1C variant was linked to TCR beta V- and J-gene trimming.

Concerning this clone: Its antigen is unidentified.

Primers for the PCR totalled 60 Vbeta and 13 Jbeta. The table came from immunoSEQ multiplex PCR; TCRdb's copy has only in-frame clones and leaves some out. The top ten clones hold 3.9% of a sample with about 140,000 clones, 76% of them seen once. Trimming shortened V by 0 bases and J by 0 bases, and 9 bases separated the two germline ends. Germline V CDR1 and CDR2: MNHNS, SASEGT. This CDR3 has 15 amino acids. The specimen sequenced was PBMCs. V is TRBV6-1 and J is TRBJ2-7; a possible D gene is TRBD1 (5 bases). The source of this sequence is a young man in good health and CMV-seronegative. CDR3 nucleotides: TGTGCCAGCAGTGAAGCGCTGGACAACTCCTACGAGCAGTACTTC. This sequence encodes CASSEALDNSYEQYF.